The source of this TCR beta chain is a study of blood T cell repertoires in COVID-19. The data were produced by immunoSEQ multiplex PCR, yet TCRdb's version contains in-frame clones alone and is incomplete. The repertoire holds approximately 260,000 clones, with approximately 88% as singletons. The sequencing input was peripheral blood. This receptor was identified in a man aged 50-59 years with acute or convalescent COVID-19.

The CDR3, as DNA: TGTGCCAGCATGGGGCCAGCCTATGGCTACACCTTC. It translates to CASMGPAYGYTF. V gene TRBV6-5 combines with J gene TRBJ1-2; a possible D gene is TRBD1 (5 bases). Germline assignment: CDR1 MNHEY and CDR2 SVGAGI. Trimming stripped 7 bases from V and 4 bases from J, with 10 bases between. The CDR3 consists of 12 residues.